This TCR beta chain derives from a study of blood T cells in healthy people across ages. Findings of the study overall: Across the age range, TCR beta diversity per million T cells fell in a roughly linear way.

Combining a sample-barcoded 5' primer with a J-beta primer mix, a second PCR ran for roughly 6 to 11 cycles. Each of the cDNA molecules was tagged by a template-switch adaptor with 12 random nucleotides. One entry per CDR3 protein, called by TCRdb with MiXCR from the 5' RACE reads. The sample holds roughly 730,000 distinct CDR3 sequences; around 50% are singletons and the top ten take under 30%. Trimming at V came to 6 bases and at J to 0 bases, leaving 4 bases not matched to a gene. The CDR3 extends over 14 amino acids. CDR1 is SQVTM, CDR2 ANQGSEA, per germline. This clonotype was found a few times. What it binds is not known. Donors ranged from about 6 to 95 years old and were healthy Caucasians in Russia.

The sequence derives from a man aged 40-50 years in good health. The specimen was blood. The chain employs TRBV29-1 and TRBJ1-4, with 7 nucleotides matching TRBD1. In nucleotides, the CDR3 is TGCAGCGTCTTGGGACAGACAACTAATGAAAAACTGTTTTTT. Translated, it gives CSVLGQTTNEKLFF.